This TCR beta chain was retrieved from a study of cytomegalovirus exposure and HLA in healthy donors. Primers included in the PCR were 60 Vbeta and 13 Jbeta primers. Sequencing was performed with immunoSEQ multiplex PCR; in TCRdb, only in-frame clones are kept and a portion is missing. The sample has some 100,000 clones, roughly 82% seen once. Details on this clone: No antigen is known for it.

The CDR3 is 16 amino acids. V lost 0 bases and J 1 base, leaving 12 bases between the germline ends. Germline V gives CDR1 MGHRA, CDR2 YSYEKL. Study-wide results and caveats: Some TCR beta chains (164 of them) were listed as cytomegalovirus-associated.

The rearrangement joins TRBV4-1 to TRBJ1-1, with a possible D match to TRBD1 (6 bases). Sequencing input: PBMCs. This receptor was taken from a man aged 35 to 55 in good health and CMV-seropositive. Written as DNA, the CDR3 is TGCGCCAGCAGCCAAGAACAGGGAATTTGGAACACTGAAGCTTTCTTT. Protein sequence: CASSQEQGIWNTEAFF.